This T cell receptor beta chain was documented in a study of beta chain features in type 1 diabetes. Study conclusions and caveats: Among all four CD4+ subsets, Type 1 diabetes patients had TCRB CDR3s that were moderately but significantly shorter.

One heparinised draw of blood, averaging roughly 110 mL, came from each donor. Isolation of CD4+ naive, central memory, regulatory and stem cell-like memory cells was achieved by sorting via CD45RO/CCR7/CD25/CD127/CD95/CD27. Concerning this clone itself: Antigen: not known.

Germline assignment: CDR1 SGHNT and CDR2 YYREEE (reference sequence). This CDR3 is 15 amino acids long. The V end was cut by 0 bases, the J end by 2 bases, with 12 bases between. Investigators reverse transcribed all isolated RNA, so they sequenced expressed TCRB transcripts. An average of roughly 4 million reads was obtained for naive, central memory and regulatory T cell samples. Data came from immunoSEQ multiplex PCR; TCRdb stores just in-frame clones and leaves some out. The table includes 130,000 or so clones, approximately 10% detected once. Sequencing input: central memory CD4+ T cells from blood. The gene calls are TRBV5-4 and TRBJ2-7, with D perhaps TRBD1 (6 bases). The TCR sequence derives from a man in his thirties or forties with type 1 diabetes. CDR3 coding DNA: TGTGCCAGCAGCTTGGCCTTTGGGGGCGCCTACGAGCAGTACTTC. Translating it yields CASSLAFGGAYEQYF.